The rows below give T cell receptor beta chains drawn from one sample of a study of cytomegalovirus exposure and HLA in healthy donors. Clones were read by immunoSEQ multiplex PCR, and TCRdb kept only the in-frame ones, dropping some. This sample carries about 130,000 clones, with 2.2% going to the ten biggest clones. Sample: PBMCs. Receptors were obtained from a man in his forties in good health and CMV-seronegative. Each CDR3 is given without its conserved first and last residue.

V	J	CDR3
TRBV4-2	TRBJ2-3	ASSRTNSGSTPTQY
TRBV11-3	TRBJ2-1	ASSPRTSGYNEQF
TRBV7-9	TRBJ2-7	ASSSRDRSYEQY
TRBV9	TRBJ2-7	ASSVGGVSYEQY
TRBV2	TRBJ2-5	ASSIDYLTY
TRBV13	TRBJ2-1	ASSLDVSEQF
TRBV7-2	TRBJ1-4	ASSPTPRTEGSGQKLF
TRBV29-1	TRBJ1-1	SVVIPTEAF
TRBV6-5	-	ASRAGQGTTYEQY
TRBV7-2	TRBJ2-7	ASSLAGGGAGGYEQY
TRBV7-6	TRBJ2-1	ASSLMPAGGPLDEQF
TRBV5-4	TRBJ2-1	ASSLFFFTAGTLYNEQF
TRBV2	TRBJ2-5	ASCRDTQETQY
TRBV2	TRBJ2-5	ASSEALRWETQY
TRBV19	TRBJ2-5	ASSNRVEETQY
TRBV30	TRBJ2-7	AWTGGASYEQY
TRBV13	TRBJ2-1	ASSQVGTGVNEQF
TRBV7-8	TRBJ2-7	ASSPGYEQY
TRBV6-1	TRBJ2-7	ASSETWQGLDTYEQY
TRBV5-1	TRBJ1-4	ASSLAGGAGEKLF
TRBV7-9	TRBJ2-3	ASSSWDSLSDTQY
TRBV6-5	TRBJ2-3	ASSYEKRRGTDTQY
TRBV11-3	TRBJ2-7	ASSLGASSPHEQY
TRBV28	TRBJ2-1	ASSLLLTSYNEQF
TRBV5-1	TRBJ1-3	ASNLGTAGNTIY
TRBV7-6	TRBJ1-1	ASSLVWAGNTEAF
TRBV4-2	TRBJ1-5	ASTETENSNQPQH
TRBV25-1	TRBJ2-7	ASSEVGRAYEQY
TRBV9	TRBJ2-7	ASTPREGQTGLLYEQY
TRBV27	TRBJ2-7	ASSLWTSNQGEQY
TRBV5-6	TRBJ1-4	ASSLGVRGTEKLF
TRBV7-9	TRBJ2-2	ASSLDPRERSTGELF
TRBV7-9	TRBJ1-1	ASSSGQGLNTEAF
TRBV11-3	TRBJ1-1	ASSEGTGVTEAF
TRBV10-3	TRBJ2-5	AISLGTSEETQY
TRBV9	TRBJ2-7	ASSVATGHLYEQY